This T cell receptor beta chain was sequenced during a study of T cell changes during pregnancy in multiple sclerosis. Profiling relied on immunoSEQ multiplex PCR, and the TCRdb table lists in-frame clones only, not all of them. The data hold 80,000 to 100,000 clones, with 90% observed a single time. The source material was peripheral blood, sampled in the second trimester of pregnancy. This TCR was sampled from a female donor in good health, enrolled as a control in a pregnancy study.

The CDR3 nucleotides are TGTGCCAGCAGCGCGGAAGGGGTAGCCAAAAACATTCAGTACTTC. This codes for CASSAEGVAKNIQYF. The V call is TRBV5-4, the J call TRBJ2-4, with D perhaps matching TRBD1 (5 bases). Trimming removed 4 bases from V and 0 bases from J, with 11 bases in between. The CDR3 covers 15 residues. Germline lookup yields CDR1 SGHNT and CDR2 YYREEE (reference sequence).